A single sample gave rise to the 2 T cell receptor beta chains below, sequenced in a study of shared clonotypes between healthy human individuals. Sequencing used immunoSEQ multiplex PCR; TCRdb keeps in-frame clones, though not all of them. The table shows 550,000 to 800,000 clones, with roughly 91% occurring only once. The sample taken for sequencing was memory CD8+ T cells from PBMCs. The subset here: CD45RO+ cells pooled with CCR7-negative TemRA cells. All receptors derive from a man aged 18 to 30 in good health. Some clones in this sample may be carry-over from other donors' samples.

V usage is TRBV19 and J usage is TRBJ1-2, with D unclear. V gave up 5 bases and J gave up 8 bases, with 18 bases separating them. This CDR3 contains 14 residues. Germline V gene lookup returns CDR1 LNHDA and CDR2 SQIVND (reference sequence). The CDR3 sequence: CASSDTSGLRGYTF. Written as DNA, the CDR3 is TGTGCCAGTAGTGACACCTCAGGCTTACGGGGCTACACCTTC.

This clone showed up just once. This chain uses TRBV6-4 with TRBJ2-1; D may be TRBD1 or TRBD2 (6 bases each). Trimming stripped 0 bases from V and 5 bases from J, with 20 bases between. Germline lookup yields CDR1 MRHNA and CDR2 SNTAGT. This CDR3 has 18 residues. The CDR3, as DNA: TGTGCCAGCAGTGACTCTGGCGGGACACCCATACCCAACAATGAGCAGTTCTTC. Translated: CASSDSGGTPIPNNEQFF.